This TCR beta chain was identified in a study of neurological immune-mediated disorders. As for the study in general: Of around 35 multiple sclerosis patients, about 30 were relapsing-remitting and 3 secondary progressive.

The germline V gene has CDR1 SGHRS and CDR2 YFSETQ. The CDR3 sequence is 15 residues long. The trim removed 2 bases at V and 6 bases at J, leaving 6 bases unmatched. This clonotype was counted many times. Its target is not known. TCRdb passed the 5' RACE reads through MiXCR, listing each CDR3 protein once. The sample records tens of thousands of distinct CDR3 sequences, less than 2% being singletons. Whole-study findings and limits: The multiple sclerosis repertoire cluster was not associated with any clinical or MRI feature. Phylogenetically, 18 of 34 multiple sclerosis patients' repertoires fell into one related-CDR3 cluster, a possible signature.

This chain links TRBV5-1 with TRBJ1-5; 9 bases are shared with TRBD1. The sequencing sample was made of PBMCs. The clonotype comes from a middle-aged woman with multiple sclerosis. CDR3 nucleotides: TGCGCCAGCAGCTTAATGACAGGGGGAGGTCAGCCCCAGCATTTT. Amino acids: CASSLMTGGGQPQHF.